This T cell receptor beta chain is drawn from a study of vaccination and CD4 T cells after COVID-19. Study background: Each participant was administered two doses of a vaccine, which was either BNT162b2 or mRNA-1273. Researchers treated cells with overlapping spike peptides taken from SARS-CoV-2, HCoV-NL63, HCoV-OC43 and HCoV-229E. Researchers treated control cultures with a CEFX pool, an HIV-1 Nef pool, or no peptide. General observations from the study: Only post-vaccination samples contained a median roughly 86% of the reactive clones in convalescent patients.

V gave up 5 bases and J gave up 3 bases, with 14 bases separating them. Germline CDR1 and CDR2: SGHTA and FQGNSA. The CDR3 length is 14 residues. Cultured CD4+ T cell DNA underwent sequencing with the Oncomine TCR Beta short-read assay. Using its own MiXCR run on the PCR reads, TCRdb lists one record per CDR3 protein. The sample contains roughly 20,000 distinct CDR3 sequences, about 39% of which appear only once. Sample treatment: roughly nine-day PBMC culture with coronavirus spike peptide pools or control peptides (ViraFEST assay). By share, this clonotype ranks as large. Its antigen is still unknown.

The chain links TRBV7-2 to TRBJ2-7, with D possibly called TRBD1 or TRBD2 (5 bases each). This receptor was taken from a human donor who had recovered from COVID-19. Material: CD4+ T cells from blood, cultured in vitro, obtained before SARS-CoV-2 vaccination. The CDR3 loop reads CASSLGERLYEQYF. CDR3 nucleotides: TGTGCCAGCAGCCTGGGGGAGAGGCTCTACGAGCAGTACTTC.